This T cell receptor beta chain stems from a study of blood T cell repertoires in COVID-19. The CDR3 sequence is 15 residues long. Germline V gene lookup returns CDR1 MNHEY and CDR2 SMNVEV (reference sequence). V shed 5 bases, J shed 5 bases, and the junction held 7 bases outside the gene matches. In the original analysis: Amplifying reference gene primers gave estimates of nucleated cell counts. Here immunoSEQ multiplex PCR was the method, and the copy in TCRdb shows in-frame clones only, minus some. From that table come the V and J calls and clone size; the DNA was used to work out D and trimming. Seen here are fewer than 250,000 clones, almost 85% observed once, and the top ten hold around 7.3%.

The specimen sequenced was peripheral blood. The source of this sequence is a woman in her forties or fifties with active or convalescent COVID-19. This chain connects TRBV27 to TRBJ1-4, with 8 nucleotides matching TRBD1. The CDR3 loop reads CASSPYRGGNEKLFF. The CDR3 coding sequence is TGTGCCAGCAGTCCCTACAGGGGGGGGAATGAAAAACTGTTTTTT.